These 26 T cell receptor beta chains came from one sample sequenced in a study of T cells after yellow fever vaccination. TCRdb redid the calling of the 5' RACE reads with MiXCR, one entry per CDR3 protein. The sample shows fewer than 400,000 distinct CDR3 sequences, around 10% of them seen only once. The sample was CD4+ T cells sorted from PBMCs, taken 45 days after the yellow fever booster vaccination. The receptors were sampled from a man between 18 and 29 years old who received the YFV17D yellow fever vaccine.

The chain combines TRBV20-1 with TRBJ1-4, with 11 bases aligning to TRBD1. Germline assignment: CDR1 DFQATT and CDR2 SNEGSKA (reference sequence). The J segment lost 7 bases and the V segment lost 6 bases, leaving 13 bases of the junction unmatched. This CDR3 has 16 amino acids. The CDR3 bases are TGCAGTGCCAGACCCGGGACAGGGGGGTCTAGTGAAAAACTGTTTTTT. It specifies CSARPGTGGSSEKLFF.

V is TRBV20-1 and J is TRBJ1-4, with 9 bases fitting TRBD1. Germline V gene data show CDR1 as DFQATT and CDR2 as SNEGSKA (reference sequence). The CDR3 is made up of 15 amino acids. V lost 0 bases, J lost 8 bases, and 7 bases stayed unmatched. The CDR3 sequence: CSARDTGGRSEKLFF. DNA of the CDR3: TGCAGTGCTAGAGACACAGGGGGCCGGAGCGAAAAACTGTTTTTT.

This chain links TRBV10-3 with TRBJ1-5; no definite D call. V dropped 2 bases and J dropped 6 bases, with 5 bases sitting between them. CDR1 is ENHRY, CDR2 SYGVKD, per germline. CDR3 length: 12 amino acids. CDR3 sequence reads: CAISEAAQPQHF. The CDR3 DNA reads TGTGCCATCAGTGAGGCGGCTCAGCCCCAGCATTTT.

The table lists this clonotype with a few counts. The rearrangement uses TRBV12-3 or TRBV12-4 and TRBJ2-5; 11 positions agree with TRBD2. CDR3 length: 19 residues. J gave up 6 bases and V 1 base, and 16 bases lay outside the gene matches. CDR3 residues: CASSLVALLAGGPRKTQYF. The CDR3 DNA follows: TGTGCCAGCAGTTTAGTAGCCCTCCTAGCGGGGGGCCCCCGGAAGACCCAGTACTTC.

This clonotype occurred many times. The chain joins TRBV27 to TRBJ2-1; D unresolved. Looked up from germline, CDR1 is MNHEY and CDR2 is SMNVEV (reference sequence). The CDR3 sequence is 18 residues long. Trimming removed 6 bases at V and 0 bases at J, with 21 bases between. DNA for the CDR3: TGTGCCAGCAGACCTCGCCCTACTCGACCCGGCTCCTACAATGAGCAGTTCTTC. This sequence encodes CASRPRPTRPGSYNEQFF.

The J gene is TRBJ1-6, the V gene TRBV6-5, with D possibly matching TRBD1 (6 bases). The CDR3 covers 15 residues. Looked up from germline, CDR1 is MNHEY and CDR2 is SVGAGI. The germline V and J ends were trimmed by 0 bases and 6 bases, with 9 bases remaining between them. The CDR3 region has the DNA TGTGCCAGCAGTTACTCGATACAGGGTAATTCACCCCTCCACTTT. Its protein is CASSYSIQGNSPLHF.

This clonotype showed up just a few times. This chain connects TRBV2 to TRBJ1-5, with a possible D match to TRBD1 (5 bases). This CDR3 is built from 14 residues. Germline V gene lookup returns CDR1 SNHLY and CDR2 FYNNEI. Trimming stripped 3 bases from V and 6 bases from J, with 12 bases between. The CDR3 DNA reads TGTGCCAGCAGTGACCGCCAGGGTAGTCAGCCCCAGCATTTT. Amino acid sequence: CASSDRQGSQPQHF. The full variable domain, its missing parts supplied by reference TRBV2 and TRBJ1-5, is EPEVTQTPSHQVTQMGQEVILRCVPISNHLYFYWYRQILGQKVEFLVSFYNNEISEKSEIFDDQFSVERPDGSNFTLKIRSTKLEDSAMYFCASSDRQGSQPQHFGDGTRLSIL.

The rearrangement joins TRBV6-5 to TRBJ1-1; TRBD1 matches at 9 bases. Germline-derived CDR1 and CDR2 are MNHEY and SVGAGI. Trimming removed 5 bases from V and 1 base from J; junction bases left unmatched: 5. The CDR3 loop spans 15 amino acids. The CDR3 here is CASSRDRVGNTEAFF. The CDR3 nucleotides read TGTGCCAGCAGTCGGGACAGGGTTGGGAACACTGAAGCTTTCTTT.

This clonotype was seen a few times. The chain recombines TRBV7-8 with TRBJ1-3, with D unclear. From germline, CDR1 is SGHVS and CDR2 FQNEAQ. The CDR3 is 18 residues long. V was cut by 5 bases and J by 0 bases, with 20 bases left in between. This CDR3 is CASSRTGQPYFSGNTIYF. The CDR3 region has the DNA TGTGCCAGCAGCCGGACCGGGCAGCCTTACTTCTCTGGAAACACCATATATTTT. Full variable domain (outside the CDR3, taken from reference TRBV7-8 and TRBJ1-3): GAGVSQSPRYKVAKRGQDVALRCDPISGHVSLFWYQQALGQGPEFLTYFQNEAQLDKSGLPSDRFFAERPEGSVSTLKIQRTQQEDSAVYLCASSRTGQPYFSGNTIYFGEGSWLTVV.

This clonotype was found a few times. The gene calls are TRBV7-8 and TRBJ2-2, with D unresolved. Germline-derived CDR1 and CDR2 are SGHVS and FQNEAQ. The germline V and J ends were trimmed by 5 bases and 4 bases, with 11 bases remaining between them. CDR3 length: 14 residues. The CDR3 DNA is TGTGCCAGCAGCCCCCAATGGGGCACCGGGGAGCTGTTTTTT. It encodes CASSPQWGTGELFF.

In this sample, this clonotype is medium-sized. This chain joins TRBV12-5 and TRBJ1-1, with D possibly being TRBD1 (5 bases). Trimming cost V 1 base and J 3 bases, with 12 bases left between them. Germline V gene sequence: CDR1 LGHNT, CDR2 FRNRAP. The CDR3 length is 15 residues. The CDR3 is CASGLARGEDTEAFF. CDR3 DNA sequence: TGTGCTAGTGGTTTGGCCCGGGGGGAAGACACTGAAGCTTTCTTT.

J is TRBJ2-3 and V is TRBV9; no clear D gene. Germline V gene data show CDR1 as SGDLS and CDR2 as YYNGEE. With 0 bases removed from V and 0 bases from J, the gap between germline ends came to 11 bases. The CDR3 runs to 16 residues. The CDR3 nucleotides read TGTGCCAGCAGCGTAGGAGCCACCACTAGCACAGATACGCAGTATTTT. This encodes CASSVGATTSTDTQYF.

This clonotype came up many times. The CDR3 bases are TGTGCCAGCAGCTTAAATTGGGACTCGCAGTTCTTC. It yields the protein CASSLNWDSQFF. The V gene is TRBV11-2, the J gene TRBJ2-1, with D maybe TRBD2 (6 bases). This CDR3 is 12 amino acids long. Germline V gene data show CDR1 as SGHAT and CDR2 as FQNNGV. Deletions cut 2 bases from V and 12 bases from J, with 11 bases between.

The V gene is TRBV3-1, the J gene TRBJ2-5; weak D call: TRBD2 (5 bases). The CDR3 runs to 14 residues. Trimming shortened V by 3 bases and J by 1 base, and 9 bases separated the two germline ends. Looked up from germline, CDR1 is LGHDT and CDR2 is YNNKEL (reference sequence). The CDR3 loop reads CASSHRSGQETQYF. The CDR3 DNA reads TGTGCCAGCAGCCATAGAAGCGGCCAAGAGACCCAGTACTTC.

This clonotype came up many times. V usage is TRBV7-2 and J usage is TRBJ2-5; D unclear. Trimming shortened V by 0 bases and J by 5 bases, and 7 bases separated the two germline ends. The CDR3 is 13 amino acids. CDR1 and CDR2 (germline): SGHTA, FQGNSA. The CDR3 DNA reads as TGTGCCAGCAGCTTAGCGGGTATGGAGACCCAGTACTTC. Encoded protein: CASSLAGMETQYF.

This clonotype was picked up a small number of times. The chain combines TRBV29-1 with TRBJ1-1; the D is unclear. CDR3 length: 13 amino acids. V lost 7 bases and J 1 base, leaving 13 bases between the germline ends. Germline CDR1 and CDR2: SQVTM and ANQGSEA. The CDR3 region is CSAFGGRNTEAFF. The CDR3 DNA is TGCAGCGCCTTCGGCGGACGGAACACTGAAGCTTTCTTT.

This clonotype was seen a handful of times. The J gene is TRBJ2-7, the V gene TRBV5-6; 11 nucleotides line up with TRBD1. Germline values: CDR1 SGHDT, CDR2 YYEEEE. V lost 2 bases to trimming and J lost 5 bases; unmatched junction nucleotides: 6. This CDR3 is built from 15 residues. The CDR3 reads CASSLPGTGGNEQYF. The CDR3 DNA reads TGTGCCAGCAGCTTACCCGGGACAGGGGGGAACGAGCAGTACTTC.

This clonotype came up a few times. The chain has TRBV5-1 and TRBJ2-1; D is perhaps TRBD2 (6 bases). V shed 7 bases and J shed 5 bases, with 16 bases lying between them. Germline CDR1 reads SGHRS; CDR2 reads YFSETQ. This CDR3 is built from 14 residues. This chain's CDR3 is CASARSGGNNEQFF. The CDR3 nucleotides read TGCGCCAGCGCCAGGTCTGGCGGGAACAATGAGCAGTTCTTC.

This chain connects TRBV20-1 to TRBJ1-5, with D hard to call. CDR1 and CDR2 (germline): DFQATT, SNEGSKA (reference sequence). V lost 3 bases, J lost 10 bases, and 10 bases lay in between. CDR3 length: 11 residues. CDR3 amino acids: CSASDRGPQHF. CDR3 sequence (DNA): TGCAGTGCTAGCGATCGGGGTCCCCAGCATTTT.

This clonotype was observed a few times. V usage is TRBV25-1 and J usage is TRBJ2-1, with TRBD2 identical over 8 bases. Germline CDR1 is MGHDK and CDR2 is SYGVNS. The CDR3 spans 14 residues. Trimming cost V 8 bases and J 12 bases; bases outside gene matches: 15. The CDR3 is CASLASGGGGGQFF. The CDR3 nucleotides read TGTGCCAGCCTCGCCTCCGGGGGGGGAGGGGGGCAGTTCTTC.

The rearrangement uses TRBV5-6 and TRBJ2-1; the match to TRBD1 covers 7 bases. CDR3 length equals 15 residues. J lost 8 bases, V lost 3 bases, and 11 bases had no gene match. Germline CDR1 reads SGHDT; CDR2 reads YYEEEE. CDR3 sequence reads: CASSSVTGPGDEQFF. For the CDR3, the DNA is TGTGCCAGCAGCTCCGTGACAGGGCCGGGCGATGAGCAGTTCTTC. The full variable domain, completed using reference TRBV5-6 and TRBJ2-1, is DAGVTQSPTHLIKTRGQQVTLRCSPKSGHDTVSWYQQALGQGPQFIFQYYEEEERQRGNFPDRFSGHQFPNYSSELNVNALLLGDSALYLCASSSVTGPGDEQFFGPGTRLTVL.

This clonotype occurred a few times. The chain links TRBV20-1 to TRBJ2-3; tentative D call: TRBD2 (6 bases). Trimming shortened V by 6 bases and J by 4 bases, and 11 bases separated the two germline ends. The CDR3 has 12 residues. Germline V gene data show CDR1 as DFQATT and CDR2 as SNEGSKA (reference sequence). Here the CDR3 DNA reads TGCAGTGCCCCTGGACTACCAGATACGCAGTATTTT. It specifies CSAPGLPDTQYF.

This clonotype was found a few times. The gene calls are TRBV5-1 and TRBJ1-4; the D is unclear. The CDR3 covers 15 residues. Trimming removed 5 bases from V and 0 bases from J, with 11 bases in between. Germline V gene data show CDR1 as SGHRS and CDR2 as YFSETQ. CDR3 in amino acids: CASRPPGATNEKLFF. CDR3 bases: TGCGCCAGCAGACCCCCGGGAGCAACTAATGAAAAACTGTTTTTT.

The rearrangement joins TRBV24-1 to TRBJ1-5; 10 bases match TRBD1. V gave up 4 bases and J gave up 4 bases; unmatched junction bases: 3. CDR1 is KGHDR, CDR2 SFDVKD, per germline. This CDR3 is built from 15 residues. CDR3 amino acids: CATSERTGGNQPQHF. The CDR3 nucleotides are TGTGCCACCAGTGAAAGGACAGGGGGAAATCAGCCCCAGCATTTT.

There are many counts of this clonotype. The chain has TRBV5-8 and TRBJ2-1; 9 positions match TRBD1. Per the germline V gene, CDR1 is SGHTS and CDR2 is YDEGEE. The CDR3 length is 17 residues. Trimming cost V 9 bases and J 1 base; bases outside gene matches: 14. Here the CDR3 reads CATYGGQGKRSYNEQFF. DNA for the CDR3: TGTGCCACATACGGAGGACAGGGGAAGAGGTCCTACAATGAGCAGTTCTTC.

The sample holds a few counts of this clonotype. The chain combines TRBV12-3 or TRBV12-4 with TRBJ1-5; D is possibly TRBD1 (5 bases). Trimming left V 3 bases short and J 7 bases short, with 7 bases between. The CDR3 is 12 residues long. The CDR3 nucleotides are TGTGCCAGCAGTTTCTCAGGGCAGCCCCAGCATTTT. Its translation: CASSFSGQPQHF.